These 15 T cell receptor beta chains were sequenced from one sample in a study of shared clonotypes between healthy human individuals (dated by TCRdb to 2018 to 2021). The method was the immunoSEQ multiplex PCR assay. What TCRdb holds here is the immuneACCESS table cut down to in-frame rearrangements. Part of the clones is not present; checked against another copy, under half of the missing clones reflect an unresolved V gene, and the others are unexplained. This sample gives some 700,000 clones in total; roughly 87% of them show up just once. Less than 40% of the sample lies in the top ten. Sequencing input: memory CD8+ T cells from PBMCs. The cell subset or site label here, explained by the study, means: CD45RO+ cells pooled with CCR7-negative TemRA cells. Every receptor here comes from a man aged 18-30 years in good health. Some clones in this sample may be carry-over from other donors' samples.

V and J are TRBV9 and TRBJ2-1, with D unclear. The V and J ends lost 0 bases and 6 bases respectively, with 10 bases between them. Per the germline V gene, CDR1 is SGDLS and CDR2 is YYNGEE. The CDR3 totals 14 residues. The CDR3 reads CASSVEDRSNEQFF. The CDR3 nucleotides read TGTGCCAGCAGCGTAGAGGACCGTTCCAATGAGCAGTTCTTC. The full variable domain, in which reference TRBV9 and TRBJ2-1 provide the parts outside the CDR3, is DSGVTQTPKHLITATGQRVTLRCSPRSGDLSVYWYQQSLDQGLQFLIQYYNGEERAKGNILERFSAQQFPDLHSELNLSSLELGDSALYFCASSVEDRSNEQFFGPGTRLTVL.

This sequence joins TRBV7-9 and TRBJ2-7; 9 nucleotides line up with TRBD1. The germline V gene encodes CDR1 SEHNR and CDR2 FQNEAQ (reference sequence). CDR3 length: 15 residues. The junction had 7 bases not matched to a gene; V was cut back by 4 bases and J by 3 bases. The CDR3 reads CASSSTGQGVYEQYF. In nucleotides, the CDR3 is TGTGCCAGCAGCTCCACGGGACAGGGCGTCTACGAGCAGTACTTC.

The CDR3 nucleotides read TGTGCCAGCAGTCCTACCGGGACTCATTACGAGCAGTACTTC. Its protein is CASSPTGTHYEQYF. The chain links TRBV28 to TRBJ2-7; a possible D gene is TRBD2 (6 bases). CDR1 and CDR2 from the germline V gene are MDHEN and SYDVKM. The CDR3 sequence is 14 residues long. The V end lost 5 bases, the J end lost 4 bases, and 15 bases lay between the germline ends.

The count of this clone is one. This rearrangement joins TRBV28 to TRBJ2-2, with 12 bases aligning to TRBD2. With V trimmed by 6 bases and J by 6 bases, 8 bases remained unmatched. The length of the CDR3 is 16 residues. Germline values: CDR1 MDHEN, CDR2 SYDVKM. CDR3 in DNA: TGTGCCAGCAGGGGTCTAGCGGGAGGGTTCGCCGGGGAGCTGTTTTTT. Encoded protein: CASRGLAGGFAGELFF.

This clone has a handful of counts. Other DNA sequences in this sample translate to the same CDR3. This chain joins TRBV30 and TRBJ2-3; D possibly corresponds to TRBD2 (6 bases). CDR1 is GTSNPN, CDR2 SVGIG, per germline (reference sequence). This CDR3 has 13 amino acids. V lost 0 bases and J lost 3, with 7 bases in between. The CDR3 region is CAWSVGGTDTQYF. The CDR3 DNA reads as TGTGCCTGGAGTGTTGGGGGGACAGATACGCAGTATTTT.

The chain joins TRBV6-6 to TRBJ2-7; D not resolved. Trimming stripped 0 bases from V and 3 bases from J, with 6 bases between. CDR1 is MNHNY and CDR2 is SVGAGI in the germline V gene (reference sequence). The CDR3 has 13 amino acids. The chain's CDR3 is CASSYSAVYEQYF. The DNA of the CDR3 is TGTGCCAGCAGTTACTCTGCGGTCTACGAGCAGTACTTC.

The chain uses TRBV28 and TRBJ2-4; TRBD2 matches 8 bases. Germline V lookup: CDR1 MDHEN, CDR2 SYDVKM. V gave up 8 bases and J gave up 3 bases; unmatched junction bases: 6. The CDR3 is made up of 14 amino acids. The CDR3 sequence is CASLSGRYKNIQYF. The CDR3 DNA reads TGTGCCAGCCTCAGCGGGAGATACAAAAACATTCAGTACTTC. The whole variable domain, remainder taken from reference TRBV28 and TRBJ2-4, is DVKVTQSSRYLVKRTGEKVFLECVQDMDHENMFWYRQDPGLGLRLIYFSYDVKMKEKGDIPEGYSVSREKKERFSLILESASTNQTSMYLCASLSGRYKNIQYFGAGTRLSVL.

The chain is built from TRBV30 and TRBJ2-2; D not resolved. Germline V gene data show CDR1 as GTSNPN and CDR2 as SVGIG (reference sequence). The V end lost 0 bases, the J end lost 2 bases, and 4 bases lay between the germline ends. The CDR3 has 13 amino acids. CDR3 amino acids: CAWSVFNTGELFF. DNA for the CDR3: TGTGCCTGGAGTGTATTCAACACCGGGGAGCTGTTTTTT.

The chain has TRBV7-9 and TRBJ1-2; 9 positions agree with TRBD1. This CDR3 has 15 amino acids. Trimming cost V 1 base and J 6 bases; bases outside gene matches: 6. Germline V gene sequence: CDR1 SEHNR, CDR2 FQNEAQ (reference sequence). CDR3 sequence: CASSLGPDRGNGYTF. CDR3 nucleotides: TGTGCCAGCAGCTTAGGCCCGGACAGGGGAAATGGCTACACCTTC.

The CDR3 sequence is CASSLWGEQYF. CDR3 DNA: TGTGCCAGTAGTCTGTGGGGCGAGCAGTACTTC. The J gene is TRBJ2-7, the V gene TRBV19; D is uncertain. This CDR3 region has 11 residues. Deletions cut 5 bases from V and 6 bases from J, with 8 bases between. Germline V lookup: CDR1 LNHDA, CDR2 SQIVND (reference sequence).

This chain connects TRBV7-9 to TRBJ1-2; D possibly corresponds to TRBD1 (6 bases). The germline gives CDR1 SEHNR, CDR2 FQNEAQ (reference sequence). The CDR3 consists of 13 residues. Deletions cut 4 bases from V and 4 bases from J, with 10 bases between. The CDR3 DNA sequence: TGTGCCAGCAGCTGGACAGAGGCCTATGGCTACACCTTC. This gives the protein CASSWTEAYGYTF.

This chain links TRBV11-2 with TRBJ2-6, with D perhaps being TRBD1 or TRBD2 (5 bases each). Germline V gene data show CDR1 as SGHAT and CDR2 as FQNNGV. Trimming took off 5 bases at V and 0 bases at J, with 17 bases between the two ends. The CDR3 runs 18 residues. The CDR3 protein is CASSPRDPWSSGANVLTF. The CDR3 nucleotides are TGTGCCAGCAGCCCCCGGGACCCCTGGAGCTCTGGGGCCAACGTCCTGACTTTC.

This clone was recorded only once. The chain has TRBV7-2 and TRBJ2-7, with 7 bases aligning to TRBD2. V lost 4 bases to trimming and J lost 3 bases; unmatched junction nucleotides: 12. Germline CDR1 and CDR2: SGHTA and FQGNSA. CDR3 size: 16 residues. CDR3 bases: TGTGCCAGCAGCTCCCGGGGGGAGGCAAATTTCTACGAGCAGTACTTC. This translates into CASSSRGEANFYEQYF.

The rearrangement links TRBV10-3 to TRBJ2-5; D may be TRBD2 (6 bases). V was trimmed by 5 bases and J by 4 bases, leaving 17 bases between them. Germline V CDR1 and CDR2: ENHRY, SYGVKD. The CDR3 extends over 15 amino acids. The CDR3 DNA follows: TGTGCCATCAGTTCAGGGAGGAGGGAATTAGAGACCCAGTACTTC. Amino acids: CAISSGRRELETQYF.

This chain joins TRBV28 and TRBJ1-4; 10 bases agree with TRBD1. This CDR3 is 18 amino acids long. The germline V gene encodes CDR1 MDHEN and CDR2 SYDVKM. After removal of 6 bases from V and 0 bases from J, the junction contained 10 bases not matched to a gene. The DNA of the CDR3 is TGTGCCAGCAGCCATCGGGGACAGGGGCCCGCAACTAATGAAAAACTGTTTTTT. Protein: CASSHRGQGPATNEKLFF. Full variable domain (outside the CDR3, taken from reference TRBV28 and TRBJ1-4): DVKVTQSSRYLVKRTGEKVFLECVQDMDHENMFWYRQDPGLGLRLIYFSYDVKMKEKGDIPEGYSVSREKKERFSLILESASTNQTSMYLCASSHRGQGPATNEKLFFGSGTQLSVL.